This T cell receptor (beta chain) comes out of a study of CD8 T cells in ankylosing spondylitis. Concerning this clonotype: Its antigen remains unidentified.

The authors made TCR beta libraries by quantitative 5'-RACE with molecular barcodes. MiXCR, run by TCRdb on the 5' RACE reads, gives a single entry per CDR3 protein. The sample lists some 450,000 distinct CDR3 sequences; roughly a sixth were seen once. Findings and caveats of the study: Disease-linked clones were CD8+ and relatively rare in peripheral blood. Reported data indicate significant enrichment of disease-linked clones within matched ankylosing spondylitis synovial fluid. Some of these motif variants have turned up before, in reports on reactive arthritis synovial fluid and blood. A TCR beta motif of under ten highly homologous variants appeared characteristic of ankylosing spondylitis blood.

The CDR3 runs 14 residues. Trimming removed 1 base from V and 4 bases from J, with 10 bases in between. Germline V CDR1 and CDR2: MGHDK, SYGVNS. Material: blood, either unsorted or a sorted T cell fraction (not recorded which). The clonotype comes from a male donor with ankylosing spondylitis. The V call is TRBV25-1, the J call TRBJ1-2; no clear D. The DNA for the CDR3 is TGTGCCAGCAGTGAATCCGGGCAGGCCTATGGCTACACCTTC. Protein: CASSESGQAYGYTF.